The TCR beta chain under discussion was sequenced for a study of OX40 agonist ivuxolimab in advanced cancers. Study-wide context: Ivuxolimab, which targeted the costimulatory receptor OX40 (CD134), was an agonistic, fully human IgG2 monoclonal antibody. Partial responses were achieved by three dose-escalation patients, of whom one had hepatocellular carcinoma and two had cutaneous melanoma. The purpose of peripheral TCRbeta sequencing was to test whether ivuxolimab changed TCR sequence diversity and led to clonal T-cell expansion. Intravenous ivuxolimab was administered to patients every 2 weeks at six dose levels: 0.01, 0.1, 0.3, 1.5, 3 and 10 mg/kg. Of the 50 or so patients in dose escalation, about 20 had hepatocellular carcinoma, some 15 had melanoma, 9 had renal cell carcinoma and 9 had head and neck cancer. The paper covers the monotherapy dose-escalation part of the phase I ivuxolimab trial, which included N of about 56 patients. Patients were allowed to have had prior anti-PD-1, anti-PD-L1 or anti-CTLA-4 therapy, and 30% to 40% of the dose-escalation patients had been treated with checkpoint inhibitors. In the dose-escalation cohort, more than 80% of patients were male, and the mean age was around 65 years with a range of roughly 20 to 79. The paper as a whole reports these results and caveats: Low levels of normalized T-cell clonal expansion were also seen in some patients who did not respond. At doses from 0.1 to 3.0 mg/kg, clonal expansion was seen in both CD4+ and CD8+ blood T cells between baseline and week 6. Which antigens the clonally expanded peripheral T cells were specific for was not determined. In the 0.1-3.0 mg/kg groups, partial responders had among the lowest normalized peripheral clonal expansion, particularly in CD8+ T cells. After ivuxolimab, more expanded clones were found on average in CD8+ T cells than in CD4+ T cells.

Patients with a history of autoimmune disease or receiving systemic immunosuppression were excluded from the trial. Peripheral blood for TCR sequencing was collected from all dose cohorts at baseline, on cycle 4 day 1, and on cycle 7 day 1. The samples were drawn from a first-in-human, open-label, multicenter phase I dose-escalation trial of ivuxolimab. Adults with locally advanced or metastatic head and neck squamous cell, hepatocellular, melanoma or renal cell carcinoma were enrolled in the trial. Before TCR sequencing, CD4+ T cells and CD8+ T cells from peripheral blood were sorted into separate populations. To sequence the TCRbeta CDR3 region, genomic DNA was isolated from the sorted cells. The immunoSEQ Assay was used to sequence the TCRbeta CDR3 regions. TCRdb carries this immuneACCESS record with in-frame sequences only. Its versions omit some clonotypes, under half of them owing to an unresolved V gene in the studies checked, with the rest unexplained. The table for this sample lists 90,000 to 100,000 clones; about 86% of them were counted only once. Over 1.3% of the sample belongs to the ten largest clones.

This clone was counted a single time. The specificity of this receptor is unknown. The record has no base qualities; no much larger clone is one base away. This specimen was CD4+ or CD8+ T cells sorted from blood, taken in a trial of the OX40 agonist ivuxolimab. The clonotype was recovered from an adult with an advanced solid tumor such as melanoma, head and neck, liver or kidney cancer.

The bases are TGTGCCAGCAGCTTCATACAGGGCCCCGGGGCCAACGTCCTGACTTTC. The resulting protein is CASSFIQGPGANVLTF. Recombination linked TRBV7-3 to TRBJ2-6, and perhaps TRBD1 as D gene, on 6 matching bases. V drops 3 bases and J drops 4 bases, leaving 13 bases in between. The CDR3 starts with the cysteine, ends with the phenylalanine, and has 16 residues. Just the 48-base CDR3 DNA is kept, in frame starting at base 1. Based on the germline V gene, the CDR1 and CDR2 sequences are SGHTA and FQGTGA.